Below, one TCR beta chain is given with its context. What it binds is unknown. The V and J ends lost 4 bases and 0 bases respectively, with 10 bases between them. The CDR3 extends over 15 amino acids. Germline CDR1 is SGDLS and CDR2 is YYNGEE. The source of the sample is a study of T cells in Graves' hyperthyroidism and ophthalmopathy. Findings and limits, study-wide: In validation, the model predicted ophthalmopathy. These predictions came a median about 6.5 months before onset. Most clonotypes expanded in the thyroid (above 0.001) were also present in blood.

Amplified TCR beta CDR3 regions came from RNA transcripts. The HTBI primer set drove a first-round RT-PCR of the TCR CDR3. TCRdb re-called the multiplex PCR reads with MiXCR, one entry per CDR3 protein. The repertoire has about half a million distinct CDR3 sequences, 15% to 20% of them found once; the top ten carry about half. The receptor was derived from a man aged 40-50 years with Graves' ophthalmopathy. This chain links TRBV9 with TRBJ2-2; perhaps TRBD2 as D (5 bases). The specimen sequenced was blood. The CDR3, as DNA: TGTGCCAGCAGCCCCGGGGTACCGAACACCGGGGAGCTGTTTTTT. Translation gives CASSPGVPNTGELFF.